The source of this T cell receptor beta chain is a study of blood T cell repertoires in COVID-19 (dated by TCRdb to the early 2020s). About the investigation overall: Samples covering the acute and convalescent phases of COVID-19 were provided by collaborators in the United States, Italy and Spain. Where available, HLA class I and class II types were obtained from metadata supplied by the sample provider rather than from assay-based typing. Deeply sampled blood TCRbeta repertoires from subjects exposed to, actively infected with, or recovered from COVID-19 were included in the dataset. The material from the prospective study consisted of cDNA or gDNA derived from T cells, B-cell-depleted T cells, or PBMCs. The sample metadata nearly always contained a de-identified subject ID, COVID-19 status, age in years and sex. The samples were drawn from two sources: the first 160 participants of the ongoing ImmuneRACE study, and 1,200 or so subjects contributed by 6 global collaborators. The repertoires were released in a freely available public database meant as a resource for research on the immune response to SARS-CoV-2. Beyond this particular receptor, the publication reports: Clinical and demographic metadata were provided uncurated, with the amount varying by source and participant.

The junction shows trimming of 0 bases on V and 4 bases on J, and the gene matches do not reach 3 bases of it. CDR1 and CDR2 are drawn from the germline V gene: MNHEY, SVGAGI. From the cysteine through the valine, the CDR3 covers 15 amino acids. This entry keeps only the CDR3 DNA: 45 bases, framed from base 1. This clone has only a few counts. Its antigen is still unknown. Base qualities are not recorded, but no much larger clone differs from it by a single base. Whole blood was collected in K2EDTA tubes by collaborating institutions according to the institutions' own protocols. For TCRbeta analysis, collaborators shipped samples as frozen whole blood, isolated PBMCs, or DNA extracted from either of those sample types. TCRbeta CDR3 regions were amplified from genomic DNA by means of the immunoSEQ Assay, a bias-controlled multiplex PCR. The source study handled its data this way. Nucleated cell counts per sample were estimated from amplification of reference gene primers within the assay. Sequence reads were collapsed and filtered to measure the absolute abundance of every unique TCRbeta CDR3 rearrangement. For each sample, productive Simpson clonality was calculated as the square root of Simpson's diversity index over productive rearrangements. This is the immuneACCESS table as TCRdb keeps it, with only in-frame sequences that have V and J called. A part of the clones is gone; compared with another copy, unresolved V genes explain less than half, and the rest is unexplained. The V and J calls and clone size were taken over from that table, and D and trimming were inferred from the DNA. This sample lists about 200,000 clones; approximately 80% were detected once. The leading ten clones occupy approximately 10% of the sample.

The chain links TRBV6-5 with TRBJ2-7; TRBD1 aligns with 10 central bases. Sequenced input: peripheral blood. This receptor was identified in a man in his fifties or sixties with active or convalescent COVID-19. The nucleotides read TGTGCCAGCAGTTACTCGACAGGGGGCTTGTACGAGCAGTACGTC. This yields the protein CASSYSTGGLYEQYV.